This TCR beta chain was obtained from a study of T and B cells in COVID-19 patients. Study-wide results and limits: Patients with COVID-19 reportedly showed strongly skewed T cell receptor beta variable and joining gene usage.

Worth noting for this clonotype: Its antigen is undetermined.

Each TRB amplification used 250-500 ng of genomic DNA from blood. BIOMED2 TRB-A/B primer pools were used in multiplex TRB PCR. MiXCR, applied by TCRdb to the multiplex PCR reads, yields one record per CDR3 protein. Among more than 9,000 distinct CDR3 sequences listed, about 31% were seen once. The ends lost 6 bases at V and 2 bases at J; junction bases unmatched: 2. This CDR3 has 14 residues. The source is a human donor who had recovered from COVID-19. The material sequenced was blood. The chain links TRBV12-3 or TRBV12-4 to TRBJ2-1, with TRBD2 identical over 9 bases. The DNA for the CDR3 is TGTGCCAGCAGATCTAGCGGGGCCTACAATGAGCAGTTCTTC. Protein: CASRSSGAYNEQFF.